The 28 T cell receptor beta chains given below trace back to one sample, sequenced in a study of blood T cell repertoires in COVID-19 (dated by TCRdb to 2018 to 2020). Receptor libraries were prepared by the immunoSEQ multiplex PCR assay. The table was pulled from immuneACCESS by TCRdb, which kept in-frame rearrangements only. Such tables lose some clones; where checked, under half of the loss comes from unresolved V genes, and the rest has no known cause. Within this sample are over 80,000 clones, with roughly 76% of them counted one time only. The ten largest make up approximately 4.4% of the sample. The sample was peripheral blood. These receptors all come from a woman in her 50s with acute or convalescent COVID-19.

The CDR3 nucleotides read TGTGCCAGCAGTGCCGGACAGGTCTACAATGAGCAGTTCTTC. Protein: CASSAGQVYNEQFF. The chain uses TRBV2 and TRBJ2-1, with 7 bases that match TRBD1. The CDR3 has 14 amino acids. CDR1 and CDR2 from the germline V gene are SNHLY and FYNNEI. V lost 4 bases, J lost 3 bases, and 3 bases stayed unmatched.

This clone was recorded once. The J gene is TRBJ1-1, the V gene TRBV20-1; D call uncertain. CDR1 DFQATT and CDR2 SNEGSKA come from the germline V gene (reference sequence). CDR3 length: 10 amino acids. Between the trimmed V and J ends, which lost 4 bases and 11 bases, there was a span of 11 bases. For the CDR3, the DNA is TGCAGTGCTAAATCAGAGGTCGCTTTCTTT. It encodes CSAKSEVAFF.

The sample holds a few counts of this clone. J is TRBJ1-4 and V is TRBV5-4; TRBD1 agrees at 7 bases. Germline CDR1 and CDR2: SGHNT and YYREEE (reference sequence). This CDR3 comprises 12 residues. V was pared by 4 bases and J by 10 bases, with 4 bases of the junction left unmatched. The CDR3 region is CASSEAGGKLFF. The CDR3 DNA follows: TGTGCCAGCAGCGAGGCAGGGGGAAAACTGTTTTTT.

V is TRBV18 and J is TRBJ1-1; no firm D call. There are 14 residues in the CDR3. V lost 3 bases and J lost 1, with 9 bases in between. The V gene's germline CDR1 is KGHSH and CDR2 LQKENI. The CDR3 coding sequence is TGTGCCAGCTCACCCGCCAGGTCGAACACTGAAGCTTTCTTT. Translation: CASSPARSNTEAFF.

J is TRBJ1-6 and V is TRBV2; D is perhaps TRBD1 (5 bases). This CDR3 region has 13 residues. The V and J ends lost 3 bases and 10 bases respectively, with 10 bases between them. Per germline, CDR1 SNHLY and CDR2 FYNNEI. CDR3 sequence reads: CASSDGGGSPLHF. Here the CDR3 DNA reads TGTGCCAGCAGTGATGGGGGAGGCTCACCCCTCCACTTT.

The chain recombines TRBV4-3 with TRBJ1-1; D remains unclear. There are 16 residues in the CDR3. Looked up from germline, CDR1 is LGHNA and CDR2 is YSLEER. V shed 4 bases and J shed 2 bases, with 17 bases lying between them. The CDR3 loop is CASSPTEAALNTEAFF. The CDR3 bases are TGCGCCAGCAGCCCCACGGAGGCGGCCCTAAACACTGAAGCTTTCTTT.

The rearrangement uses TRBV24-1 and TRBJ2-5; 8 nucleotides line up with TRBD2. After removal of 0 bases from V and 0 bases from J, the junction contained 8 bases not matched to a gene. Germline loops: CDR1 KGHDR, CDR2 SFDVKD. The CDR3 loop spans 18 amino acids. CDR3 residues: CATSDLDTRGANQETQYF. Here the CDR3 DNA reads TGTGCCACCAGTGATTTGGATACGCGGGGGGCCAACCAAGAGACCCAGTACTTC.

The CDR3 DNA reads TGTGCCAGCAGTTTACGACTCGGGGAGCAGTACTTC. Amino acids: CASSLRLGEQYF. The V gene is TRBV6-5, the J gene TRBJ2-7; D remains ambiguous. This CDR3 comprises 12 residues. Germline CDR1 MNHEY, CDR2 SVGAGI. With 4 bases removed from V and 7 bases from J, the gap between germline ends came to 11 bases.

The rearrangement joins TRBV28 to TRBJ2-2, with 7 bases lining up with TRBD1. The CDR3 totals 16 residues. J was trimmed by 1 base and V by 5 bases; bases with no gene match: 7. Germline V lookup: CDR1 MDHEN, CDR2 SYDVKM. The CDR3 sequence: CASSLATGVNTGELFF. CDR3 DNA: TGTGCCAGCAGTCTTGCTACAGGGGTGAACACCGGGGAGCTGTTTTTT.

The V and J genes are TRBV27 and TRBJ2-1; TRBD1 is a possible D gene (6 bases). The CDR3 has 15 residues. Trimming removed 0 bases from V and 7 bases from J, with 13 bases in between. The germline V gene encodes CDR1 MNHEY and CDR2 SMNVEV (reference sequence). The CDR3 region has the DNA TGTGCCAGCAGTTTATCGCGGAAGGGGGTAAATGAGCAGTTCTTC. Translating gives CASSLSRKGVNEQFF.

This chain uses TRBV3-1 (or the pseudogene TRBV3-2) with TRBJ2-3; TRBD1 is a possible D gene (5 bases). V gave up 5 bases and J gave up 0 bases, with 12 bases separating them. This CDR3 is 15 amino acids long. Looked up from germline, CDR1 is LGHDT and CDR2 is YNNKEL (reference sequence). In nucleotides, the CDR3 is TGTGCCAGCAGCTCGAGTGGGGCTAGCACAGATACGCAGTATTTT. As protein: CASSSSGASTDTQYF.

This clone has only one observation. This chain links TRBV3-1 (or the pseudogene TRBV3-2) with TRBJ1-2, with D perhaps matching TRBD1 (6 bases). Trimming took off 0 bases at V and 6 bases at J, with 14 bases between the two ends. Germline CDR1 reads LGHDT; CDR2 reads YNNKEL (reference sequence). This CDR3 comprises 15 residues. In nucleotides, the CDR3 is TGTGCCAGCAGCCAAGACATCTGGGACAAGAATGGCTACACCTTC. Translated: CASSQDIWDKNGYTF.

The chain employs TRBV28 and TRBJ1-1; the D is unclear. The CDR3 has 12 amino acids. CDR1 and CDR2 (germline): MDHEN, SYDVKM. The V end lost 5 bases, the J end lost 2 bases, and 6 bases lay between the germline ends. DNA for the CDR3: TGTGCCAGCAGTCCGCGTAACACTGAAGCTTTCTTT. Amino acid sequence: CASSPRNTEAFF.

V and J are TRBV4-2 and TRBJ2-7, with a tentative D call TRBD2 (5 bases). The V gene's germline CDR1 is LGHNA and CDR2 YNFKEQ. This CDR3 contains 17 residues. V lost 1 base to trimming and J lost 2 bases, with 18 bases between them. The CDR3 is CASSQGGSGWRTYEQYF. CDR3 nucleotide sequence: TGTGCCAGCAGCCAAGGGGGTTCCGGGTGGAGGACCTACGAGCAGTACTTC.

The chain carries TRBV10-3 and TRBJ2-1, with a tentative D call TRBD1 (5 bases). CDR3 length equals 13 residues. The V gene's germline CDR1 is ENHRY and CDR2 SYGVKD. Trimming stripped 6 bases from V and 7 bases from J, with 13 bases between. CDR3 region: CAISTDTLNEQFF. The CDR3 region has the DNA TGTGCCATCAGCACGGACACCTTGAATGAGCAGTTCTTC.

The chain couples TRBV7-9 to TRBJ1-1; a possible D gene is TRBD1 (6 bases). Trimming stripped 2 bases from V and 1 base from J, with 8 bases between. Per germline, CDR1 SEHNR and CDR2 FQNEAQ (reference sequence). This CDR3 spans 14 amino acids. The CDR3 sequence: CASSLTTGNTEAFF. CDR3 in DNA: TGTGCCAGCAGCTTAACGACAGGGAACACTGAAGCTTTCTTT.

This chain uses TRBV6-5 with TRBJ1-3; D unclear. This CDR3 comprises 15 residues. Germline V gene sequence: CDR1 MNHEY, CDR2 SVGAGI. The V end was cut by 6 bases, the J end by 0 bases, with 12 bases between. This chain's CDR3 is CASSLDLTSGNTIYF. The CDR3 DNA follows: TGTGCCAGCAGCCTCGACTTGACCTCTGGAAACACCATATATTTT.

This clone appeared once. The chain is built from TRBV7-2 and TRBJ1-3; D gene uncertain. The CDR3 has 16 residues. Between the trimmed V and J ends, which lost 5 bases and 0 bases, there was a span of 14 bases. The germline CDR1 and CDR2 sequences are SGHTA and FQGNSA. CDR3 amino acids: CASSAGIGHSGNTIYF. The CDR3 DNA follows: TGTGCCAGCAGCGCGGGCATAGGGCACTCTGGAAACACCATATATTTT.

The rearrangement joins TRBV3-1 (or the pseudogene TRBV3-2) to TRBJ1-2; 12 bases map to TRBD1. The CDR3 loop spans 17 amino acids. In germline, CDR1 is LGHDT, CDR2 YNNKEL (reference sequence). The ends lost 3 bases at V and 3 bases at J; junction bases unmatched: 8. CDR3 amino acids: CASSHRDRGRDDYGYTF. In DNA, the CDR3 is TGTGCCAGCAGCCACCGGGACAGGGGGCGGGATGACTATGGCTACACCTTC.

This clone rates as medium-sized. This sequence joins TRBV6-6 and TRBJ1-3; 10 nucleotides match TRBD1. The CDR3 covers 15 residues. Germline values: CDR1 MNHNY, CDR2 SVGAGI (reference sequence). V was pared by 6 bases and J by 4 bases, with 6 bases of the junction left unmatched. In nucleotides, the CDR3 is TGTGCCAGCAGCGACGGGACAGGGGCGGGAAACACCATATATTTT. It encodes CASSDGTGAGNTIYF.

This clone was seen a few times. V is TRBV5-1 and J is TRBJ2-7; TRBD1 matches 11 bases. V dropped 4 bases and J dropped 0; count of bases not matched to a gene: 3. The CDR3 runs to 15 residues. The germline CDR1 and CDR2 sequences are SGHRS and YFSETQ. For the CDR3, the DNA is TGCGCCAGCAGCCTAGGACAGGGGGCCTCCTACGAGCAGTACTTC. Amino acids: CASSLGQGASYEQYF.

The CDR3 here is CASSPSGGVSSYEQYF. CDR3 nucleotides: TGTGCCAGCAGCCCCTCGGGGGGGGTGAGCTCCTACGAGCAGTACTTC. The J gene is TRBJ2-7, the V gene TRBV11-2; 8 bases line up with TRBD2. The CDR3 consists of 16 residues. Germline V lookup: CDR1 SGHAT, CDR2 FQNNGV. V trimming: 5 bases; J trimming: 0 bases; junction bases outside the gene matches: 9.

CDR3 amino acids: CASSRQGNSPLHF. In DNA form, the CDR3 reads TGTGCCAGCAGCCGCCAGGGGAATTCACCCCTCCACTTT. V is TRBV4-2 and J is TRBJ1-6, with D tentatively TRBD1 (6 bases). With 4 bases removed from V and 7 bases from J, the gap between germline ends came to 8 bases. Germline V gene data show CDR1 as LGHNA and CDR2 as YNFKEQ. The CDR3 is 13 amino acids.

This clone was seen only once. The chain is built from TRBV5-1 and TRBJ1-3; TRBD1 aligns across 12 bases. The CDR3 has 17 residues. Trimming at V came to 3 bases and at J to 3 bases, leaving 7 bases not matched to a gene. Germline CDR1 is SGHRS and CDR2 is YFSETQ. CDR3 coding DNA: TGCGCCAGCAGCTCTACGGGACAGGGGGCGCGTGGAAACACCATATATTTT. Its protein is CASSSTGQGARGNTIYF.

The gene calls are TRBV19 and TRBJ2-4, with D possibly matching TRBD1 (5 bases). This CDR3 has 14 amino acids. Germline loops: CDR1 LNHDA, CDR2 SQIVND (reference sequence). Trimming stripped 1 base from V and 9 bases from J, with 13 bases between. The CDR3: CASSIGQLDVIQYF. The CDR3 nucleotides are TGTGCCAGTAGTATAGGACAGTTGGATGTCATTCAGTACTTC.

This chain uses TRBV28 with TRBJ2-7; 11 bases are a match to TRBD1. The germline gives CDR1 MDHEN, CDR2 SYDVKM. The CDR3 is 18 amino acids. Trimming at V came to 1 base and at J to 1 base, leaving 9 bases not matched to a gene. The CDR3 loop is CASSLLFGGTGGSYEQYF. In nucleotides, the CDR3 is TGTGCCAGCAGTTTATTATTCGGAGGGACAGGGGGTTCCTACGAGCAGTACTTC.

The CDR3 sequence is CASTGVNTGELFF. In nucleotides, the CDR3 is TGTGCCAGCACAGGGGTGAACACCGGGGAGCTGTTTTTT. V gene TRBV11-3 combines with J gene TRBJ2-2; possibly TRBD1 for D (6 bases). Germline-derived CDR1 and CDR2 are SGHNT and YENEEA. The V end was cut by 7 bases, the J end by 1 base, with 7 bases between. There are 13 residues in the CDR3.

This clone was picked up a small number of times. This sample also contains other DNA sequences that code for the same CDR3. This chain links TRBV7-2 with TRBJ1-5; 8 nucleotides agree with TRBD1. V dropped 1 base and J dropped 0; count of bases not matched to a gene: 2. The CDR3 is 16 residues long. From germline, CDR1 is SGHTA and CDR2 FQGNSA. The CDR3 sequence is CASSLGTGNSNQPQHF. CDR3 nucleotides: TGTGCCAGCAGCTTAGGGACAGGGAATAGCAATCAGCCCCAGCATTTT.